This entry lists 9 T cell receptor beta chains sequenced from one sample in a study of T cell responses to AZD1222 COVID-19 vaccine. Data came from immunoSEQ multiplex PCR; TCRdb stores just in-frame clones and leaves some out. This sample contains about 140,000 clones. What was sequenced was peripheral blood. Receptor source: an adult in good health.

The chain employs TRBV11-2 and TRBJ2-3; TRBD1 or TRBD2 may be the D gene (6 bases each). From germline, CDR1 is SGHAT and CDR2 FQNNGV. The CDR3 loop spans 18 amino acids. The V end lost 5 bases, the J end lost 0 bases, and 21 bases lay between the germline ends. The CDR3 coding sequence is TGTGCCAGCAGCCGGGGGCCAGGGTCGGTCCCTAGCACAGATACGCAGTATTTT. Protein product: CASSRGPGSVPSTDTQYF. Combining the CDR3 with reference TRBV11-2 and TRBJ2-3 gives the whole variable domain EAGVAQSPRYKIIEKRQSVAFWCNPISGHATLYWYQQILGQGPKLLIQFQNNGVVDDSQLPKDRFSAERLKGVDSTLKIQPAKLEDSAVYLCASSRGPGSVPSTDTQYFGPGTRLTVL.

The chain carries TRBV7-2 and TRBJ1-5; tentatively, D is TRBD1 (5 bases). The CDR3 contains 14 residues. V was pared by 5 bases and J by 1 base, with 9 bases between. Germline CDR1 SGHTA, CDR2 FQGNSA. In DNA form, the CDR3 reads TGTGCCAGCAGCCCGACAGCAAGCAATCAGCCCCAGCATTTT. The encoded protein is CASSPTASNQPQHF.

This sequence joins TRBV6-6 and TRBJ2-1; D is ambiguous. V lost 5 bases and J lost 0, with 5 bases in between. CDR1 and CDR2 (germline): MNHNY, SVGAGI (reference sequence). The CDR3 is 13 residues long. CDR3 nucleotide sequence: TGTGCCAGCAGTACGTCCTCCTACAATGAGCAGTTCTTC. Amino acids: CASSTSSYNEQFF.

The genes are TRBV7-9 and TRBJ2-5; D might be TRBD2 (7 bases). CDR3 length: 13 residues. Per the germline V gene, CDR1 is SEHNR and CDR2 is FQNEAQ (reference sequence). Trimming took off 5 bases at V and 5 bases at J, with 12 bases between the two ends. CDR3 loop: CASSPQGGETQYF. DNA of the CDR3: TGTGCCAGCAGCCCACAGGGAGGGGAGACCCAGTACTTC.

The J gene is TRBJ2-5, the V gene TRBV30; TRBD2 is a possible D gene (5 bases). Germline CDR1 is GTSNPN and CDR2 is SVGIG (reference sequence). There are 12 residues in the CDR3. V was clipped by 2 bases and J by 4 bases, with 8 bases between them. CDR3 nucleotides: TGTGCCTGGAGTCCACTAGGAGAGACCCAGTACTTC. Translating it yields CAWSPLGETQYF.

This rearrangement joins TRBV9 to TRBJ1-2; D not certain. The V and J ends lost 0 bases and 7 bases respectively, with 13 bases between them. This CDR3 is built from 14 residues. Germline CDR1 is SGDLS and CDR2 is YYNGEE. The CDR3 region is CASSVGSPGVGYTF. CDR3 sequence (DNA): TGTGCCAGCAGCGTAGGATCCCCCGGGGTTGGCTACACCTTC.

The V gene is TRBV30, the J gene TRBJ2-5; tentatively, D is TRBD1 (5 bases). Germline CDR1 and CDR2: GTSNPN and SVGIG (reference sequence). The CDR3 contains 14 residues. V dropped 0 bases and J dropped 5 bases, with 13 bases sitting between them. The CDR3 sequence: CAWSVQRGRETQYF. CDR3 sequence (DNA): TGTGCCTGGAGTGTACAAAGGGGTAGGGAGACCCAGTACTTC.

This chain connects TRBV27 to TRBJ2-5, with D maybe TRBD2 (7 bases). V was shortened by 8 bases and J by 5 bases, with 12 bases between the two germline ends. The germline V gene encodes CDR1 MNHEY and CDR2 SMNVEV (reference sequence). This CDR3 has 12 residues. CDR3 protein: CASGGAGETQYF. Written as DNA, the CDR3 is TGTGCCAGCGGGGGGGCGGGTGAGACCCAGTACTTC.

The V and J genes are TRBV4-1 and TRBJ1-6, with TRBD1 matching over 8 bases. Losses at the gene ends were 6 bases for V and 10 bases for J; bases not matched to a gene: 5. Germline V gene data show CDR1 as MGHRA and CDR2 as YSYEKL. This CDR3 comprises 13 residues. DNA for the CDR3: TGCGCCAGCAGAACCCCAGGGGGCTCACCCCTCCACTTT. Translation: CASRTPGGSPLHF.